The sequence of this T cell receptor beta chain was determined in a study of response to subunit inactivated influenza vaccine. TCRdb itself ran the RT-PCR reads through MiXCR, one entry per CDR3 protein. The top ten hold roughly 10% of the sample, which has hundreds of thousands of distinct CDR3 sequences, around a sixth seen once. The TCR sequence derives from a man aged 45 to 65 who received an inactivated influenza vaccine. The material was PBMCs from blood, obtained approximately 5 days after vaccination.

In nucleotides, the CDR3 is TGTGCCAGCAGATCCACAGCCTACAATGAGCAGTTCTTC. Its protein is CASRSTAYNEQFF. The rearrangement uses TRBV6-1 and TRBJ2-1; D not resolved. The CDR3 is 13 amino acids. The V gene lost 6 bases and the J gene lost 2 bases, with 8 bases spanning the gap. Germline loops: CDR1 MNHNS, CDR2 SASEGT.